The 13 T cell receptor beta chains reported below all come from one sample, sequenced in a study of CD8 T cells in ankylosing spondylitis. Study-level results: A motif in TCR beta, a set of roughly 8 highly homologous variants, appeared characteristic of ankylosing spondylitis blood.

TCRdb re-analysed the 5' RACE reads in MiXCR, keeping a single row per CDR3 protein. The sample records a few hundred thousand distinct CDR3 sequences, 6% to 8% being singletons. These TCRs are of unknown antigen specificity. The specimen sequenced was blood, either unsorted or a sorted T cell fraction (not recorded which). Receptors originate from a male donor with ankylosing spondylitis.

The chain is built from TRBV6-1 and TRBJ2-2, with 10 bases that match TRBD1. The germline gives CDR1 MNHNS, CDR2 SASEGT. The CDR3 length is 14 residues. The V and J ends lost 8 bases and 3 bases, in that order; junction bases with no gene match: 3. The CDR3: CASVGQGDTGELFF. The CDR3 DNA reads TGTGCCAGCGTCGGACAGGGGGACACCGGGGAGCTGTTTTTT.

This clonotype was detected ten times or more. The chain's CDR3 is CASSLEETEYSYEQYF. CDR3 coding DNA: TGTGCCAGCAGTTTAGAGGAGACAGAGTATTCCTACGAGCAGTACTTC. The chain uses TRBV28 and TRBJ2-7; D is possibly TRBD1 (5 bases). Germline V gene lookup returns CDR1 MDHEN and CDR2 SYDVKM. V gave up 2 bases and J gave up 1 base, with 15 bases separating them. This CDR3 is 16 amino acids long.

This clonotype was detected many times. The chain couples TRBV29-1 to TRBJ2-1, with TRBD2 identical over 8 bases. The CDR3 covers 16 residues. The germline V gene has CDR1 SQVTM and CDR2 ANQGSEA. After removal of 1 base from V and 4 bases from J, the junction contained 9 bases not matched to a gene. CDR3 DNA: TGCAGCGTTGAAGTCCCCGGACTAGCAGTATACAATGAGCAGTTCTTC. This codes for CSVEVPGLAVYNEQFF.

Ten or more counts support this clonotype. The chain recombines TRBV9 with TRBJ2-1, with 10 bases lining up with TRBD2. The CDR3 sequence is 15 residues long. Trimming removed 1 base from V and 4 bases from J; junction bases left unmatched: 2. Germline CDR1 is SGDLS and CDR2 is YYNGEE. The CDR3 region has the DNA TGTGCCAGCAGCGTATATAGCGGGGGGTACAATGAGCAGTTCTTC. This translates into CASSVYSGGYNEQFF.

The chain couples TRBV20-1 to TRBJ2-1; no firm D call. The germline V and J ends were trimmed by 3 bases and 0 bases, with 12 bases remaining between them. The CDR3 runs to 15 residues. The germline V gene has CDR1 DFQATT and CDR2 SNEGSKA (reference sequence). In nucleotides, the CDR3 is TGCAGTGCTAGCCCGACACCCCGCTCCTACAATGAGCAGTTCTTC. It codes for CSASPTPRSYNEQFF.

About this clonotype itself: An end of the junction does not agree with germline; a read error may underlie this. DNA for the CDR3: TGTGCCATCAGCCCGGGGTCAATCTACGAGCAGTACTTC. Translated, it gives CAISPGSIYEQYF. This chain links TRBV5-6 with TRBJ2-7; maybe TRBD2 (5 bases). CDR3 length equals 13 residues. The germline gives CDR1 SGHDT, CDR2 YYEEEE.

In its sample, this clonotype was seen many times. V gene TRBV6-2 or TRBV6-3 combines with J gene TRBJ1-1; perhaps TRBD1 as D (5 bases). CDR3 size: 15 residues. The germline gives CDR1 MNHEY, CDR2 SVGEGT. Trimming cost V 3 bases and J 5 bases, with 16 bases left between them. This chain's CDR3 is CASSYLGDERTEAFF. For the CDR3, the DNA is TGTGCCAGCAGTTATTTAGGGGACGAGCGTACTGAAGCTTTCTTT.

This clonotype was picked up many times. This chain's CDR3 is CASSSAGQSNYYEQYF. CDR3 sequence (DNA): TGTGCCAGCAGTTCAGCTGGACAGAGCAATTACTACGAGCAGTACTTC. V usage is TRBV12-3 or TRBV12-4 and J usage is TRBJ2-7; perhaps TRBD1 as D (6 bases). V shed 4 bases and J shed 3 bases, with 19 bases lying between them. The CDR3 totals 16 residues.

In this sample, this clonotype turned up many times. This sequence joins TRBV5-1 and TRBJ1-1; tentatively, D is TRBD1 (5 bases). Trimming cost V 4 bases and J 4 bases, with 14 bases left between them. Germline CDR1 is SGHRS and CDR2 is YFSETQ. This CDR3 has 14 residues. The CDR3 bases are TGCGCCAGCAGCCCCTGGGGGAGGGGCACTGAAGCTTTCTTT. As protein: CASSPWGRGTEAFF.

In this sample, this clonotype turned up many times. The rearrangement uses TRBV29-1 and TRBJ1-1; no firm D call. There are 9 residues in the CDR3. Per germline, CDR1 SQVTM and CDR2 ANQGSEA. V gave up 6 bases and J gave up 8 bases, with 7 bases separating them. The CDR3 region is CSVLPEAFF. The CDR3 DNA is TGCAGCGTCCTCCCGGAAGCTTTCTTT.

This clonotype has a count of ten or more. The rearrangement uses TRBV6-6 and TRBJ2-5; a possible D gene is TRBD1 (6 bases). The length of the CDR3 is 13 residues. V lost 4 bases, J lost 5 bases, and 11 bases lay in between. In germline, CDR1 is MNHNY, CDR2 SVGAGI (reference sequence). The CDR3 DNA sequence: TGTGCCAGCAGTTCAACAGGGCCCGAGACCCAGTACTTC. Encoded protein: CASSSTGPETQYF.

This clonotype was detected ten times or more. The chain uses TRBV25-1 and TRBJ1-1, with TRBD1 as a possible D gene (6 bases). This CDR3 has 15 amino acids. V was shortened by 1 base and J by 4 bases, with 13 bases between the two germline ends. CDR1 and CDR2 from the germline V gene are MGHDK and SYGVNS. CDR3 residues: CASSEWAGAGTEAFF. Written as DNA, the CDR3 is TGTGCCAGCAGTGAATGGGCAGGGGCGGGCACTGAAGCTTTCTTT.

This clonotype was counted between two and nine times. The chain links TRBV7-9 to TRBJ1-1; 10 positions match TRBD1. Germline CDR1 reads SEHNR; CDR2 reads FQNEAQ (reference sequence). This CDR3 comprises 17 residues. J gave up 3 bases and V 6 bases, and 13 bases lay outside the gene matches. This CDR3 reads CASRPDRGRVFDTEAFF. DNA of the CDR3: TGTGCCAGCAGGCCAGACAGGGGGCGTGTGTTCGACACTGAAGCTTTCTTT. The variable domain in full, completed from reference TRBV7-9 and TRBJ1-1, reads DTGVSQNPRHKITKRGQNVTFRCDPISEHNRLYWYRQTLGQGPEFLTYFQNEAQLEKSRLLSDRFSAERPKGSFSTLEIQRTEQGDSAMYLCASRPDRGRVFDTEAFFGQGTRLTVV.